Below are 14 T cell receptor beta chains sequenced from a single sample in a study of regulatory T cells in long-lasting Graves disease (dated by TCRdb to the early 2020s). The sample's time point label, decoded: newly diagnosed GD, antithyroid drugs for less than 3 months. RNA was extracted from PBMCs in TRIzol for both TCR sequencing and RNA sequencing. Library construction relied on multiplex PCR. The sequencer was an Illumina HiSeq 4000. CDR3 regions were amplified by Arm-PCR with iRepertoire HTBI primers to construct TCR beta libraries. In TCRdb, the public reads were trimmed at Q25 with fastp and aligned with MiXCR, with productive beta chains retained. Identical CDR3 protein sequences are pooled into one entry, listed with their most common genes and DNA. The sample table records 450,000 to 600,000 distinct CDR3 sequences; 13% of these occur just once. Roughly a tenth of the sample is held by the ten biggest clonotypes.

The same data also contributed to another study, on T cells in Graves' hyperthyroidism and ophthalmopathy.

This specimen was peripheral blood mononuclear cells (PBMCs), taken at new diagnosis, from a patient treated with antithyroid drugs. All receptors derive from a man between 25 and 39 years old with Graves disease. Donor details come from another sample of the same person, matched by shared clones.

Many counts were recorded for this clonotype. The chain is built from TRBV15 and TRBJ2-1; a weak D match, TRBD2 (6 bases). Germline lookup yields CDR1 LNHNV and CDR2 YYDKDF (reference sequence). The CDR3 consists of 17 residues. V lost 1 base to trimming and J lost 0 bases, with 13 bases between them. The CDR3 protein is CATSRGSGTASYNEQFF. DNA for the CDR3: TGTGCCACCAGCAGAGGATCCGGGACTGCCTCCTACAATGAGCAGTTCTTC.

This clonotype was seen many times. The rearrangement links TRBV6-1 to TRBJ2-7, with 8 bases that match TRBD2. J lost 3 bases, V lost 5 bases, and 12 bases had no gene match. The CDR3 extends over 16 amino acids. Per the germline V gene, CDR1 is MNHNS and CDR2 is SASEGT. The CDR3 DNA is TGTGCCAGCAGTCCCCGGGGAGTAGCGGGGAGCTACGAGCAGTACTTC. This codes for CASSPRGVAGSYEQYF.

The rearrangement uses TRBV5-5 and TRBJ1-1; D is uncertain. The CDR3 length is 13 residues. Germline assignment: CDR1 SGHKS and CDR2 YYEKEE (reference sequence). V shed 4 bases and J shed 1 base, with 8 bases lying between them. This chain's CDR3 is CASSQNPNTEAFF. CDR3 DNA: TGTGCCAGCAGCCAAAACCCGAACACTGAAGCTTTCTTT.

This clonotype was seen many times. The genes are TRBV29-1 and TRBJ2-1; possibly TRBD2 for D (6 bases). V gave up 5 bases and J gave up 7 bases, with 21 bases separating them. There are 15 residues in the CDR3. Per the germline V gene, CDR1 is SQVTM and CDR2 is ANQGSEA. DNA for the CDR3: TGCAGCGTTCTAACCGGGACTCCACGCGGGAATGAGCAGTTCTTC. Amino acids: CSVLTGTPRGNEQFF.

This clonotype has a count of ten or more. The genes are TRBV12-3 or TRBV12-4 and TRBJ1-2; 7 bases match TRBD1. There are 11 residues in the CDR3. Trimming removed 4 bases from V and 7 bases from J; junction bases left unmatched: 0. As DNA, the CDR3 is TGTGCCAGCAGTTACAGGGGTGGCTACACCTTC. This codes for CASSYRGGYTF.

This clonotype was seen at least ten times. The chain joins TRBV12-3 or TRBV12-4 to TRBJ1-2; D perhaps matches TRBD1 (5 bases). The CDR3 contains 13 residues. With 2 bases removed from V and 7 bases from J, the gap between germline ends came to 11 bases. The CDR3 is CASSLIGGRGYTF. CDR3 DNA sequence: TGTGCCAGCAGTTTAATCGGGGGTCGTGGCTACACCTTC.

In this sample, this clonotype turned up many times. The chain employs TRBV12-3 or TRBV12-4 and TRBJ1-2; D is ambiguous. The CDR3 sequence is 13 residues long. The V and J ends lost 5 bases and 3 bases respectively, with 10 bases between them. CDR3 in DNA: TGTGCCAGCAGTCTCCGGGTCCACTATGGCTACACCTTC. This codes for CASSLRVHYGYTF.

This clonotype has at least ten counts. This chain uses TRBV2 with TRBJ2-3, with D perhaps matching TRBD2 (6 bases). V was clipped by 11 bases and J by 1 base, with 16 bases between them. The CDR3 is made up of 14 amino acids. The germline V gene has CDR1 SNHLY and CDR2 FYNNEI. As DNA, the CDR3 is TGTGCCGGTCGGAGGGTGGGCGGCACAGATACGCAGTATTTT. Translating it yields CAGRRVGGTDTQYF.

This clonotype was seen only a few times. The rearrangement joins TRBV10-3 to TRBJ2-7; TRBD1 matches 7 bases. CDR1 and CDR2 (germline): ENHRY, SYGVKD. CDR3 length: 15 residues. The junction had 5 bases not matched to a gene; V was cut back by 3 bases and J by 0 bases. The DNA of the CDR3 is TGTGCCATCAGTGAACGACAGGGTCTCTCCTACGAGCAGTACTTC. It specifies CAISERQGLSYEQYF.

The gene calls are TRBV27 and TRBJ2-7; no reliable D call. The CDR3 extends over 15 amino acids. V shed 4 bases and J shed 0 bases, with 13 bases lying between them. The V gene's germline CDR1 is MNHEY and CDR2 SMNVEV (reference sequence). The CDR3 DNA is TGTGCCAGCAGTTCTCCGATAAGGAGCTCCTACGAGCAGTACTTC. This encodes CASSSPIRSSYEQYF.

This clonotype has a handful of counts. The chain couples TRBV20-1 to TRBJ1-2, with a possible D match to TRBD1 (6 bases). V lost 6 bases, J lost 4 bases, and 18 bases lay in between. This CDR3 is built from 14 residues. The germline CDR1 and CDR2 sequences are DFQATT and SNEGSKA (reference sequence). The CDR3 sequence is CSAATDRNSYGYTF. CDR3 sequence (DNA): TGCAGTGCCGCTACGGACAGAAACTCCTATGGCTACACCTTC.

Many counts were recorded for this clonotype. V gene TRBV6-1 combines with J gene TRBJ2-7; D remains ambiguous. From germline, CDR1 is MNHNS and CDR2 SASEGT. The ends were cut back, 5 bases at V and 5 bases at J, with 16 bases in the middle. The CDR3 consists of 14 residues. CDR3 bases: TGTGCCAGCAGTCCCGGACGGGCAGGCCACGAGCAGTACTTC. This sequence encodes CASSPGRAGHEQYF.

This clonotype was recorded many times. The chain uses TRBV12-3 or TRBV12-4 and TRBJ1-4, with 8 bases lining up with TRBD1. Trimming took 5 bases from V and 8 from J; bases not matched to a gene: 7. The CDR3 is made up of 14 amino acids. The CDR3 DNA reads TGTGCCAGCAGTCCGGACAGGGTGGGCGAAAAACTGTTTTTT. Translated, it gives CASSPDRVGEKLFF.

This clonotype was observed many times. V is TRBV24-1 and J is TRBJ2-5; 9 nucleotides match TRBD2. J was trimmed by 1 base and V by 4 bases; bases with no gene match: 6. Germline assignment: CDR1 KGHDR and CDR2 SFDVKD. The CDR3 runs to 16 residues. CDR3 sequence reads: CATSEMTSGRQETQYF. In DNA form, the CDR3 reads TGTGCCACCAGTGAAATGACTAGCGGACGCCAAGAGACCCAGTACTTC.